This T cell receptor beta chain was sequenced during a study of tumor and adjacent non-tumor tissue in lung cancer. Across the whole study: Aged about 31 to 80 years, patients included more than nine men and roughly 5 women with stage I to III disease.

The library came from three nested PCR rounds adapted from ARM-PCR protocols. One entry per CDR3 protein, called by TCRdb with MiXCR from the multiplex PCR reads. The sample gives more than 75,000 distinct CDR3 sequences, around 86% of which show up once; 13% is in the top ten. Turning to this clonotype: The junction and the germline gene differ at one end; a read error may be behind it.

This sample's RNA came from whole unsorted tissue. Germline V gene data show CDR1 as DFQATT and CDR2 as SNEGSKA (reference sequence). The CDR3 has 13 amino acids. The source is a woman in her forties or fifties with non-small cell lung cancer. The V and J genes are TRBV20-1 and TRBJ2-7; a weak D match, TRBD2 (6 bases). The sample was lung tumor tissue. CDR3 amino acids: CSATSVHSYKQHF. The CDR3 DNA sequence: TGCAGTGCTACTAGCGTCCACTCCTACAAGCAGCACTTC.